Listed below are T cell receptor beta chains from one sample, sequenced in a study of beta chain features in type 1 diabetes. TCRdb's copy holds only in-frame clones and misses some; the assay was immunoSEQ multiplex PCR. Among more than 250,000 clones listed, about 13% were seen once. The source material was naive CD4+ T cells from blood. The receptors derive from a man younger than 45 with type 1 diabetes. CDR3s include the opening cysteine and the closing phenylalanine or tryptophan. The D gene is left open where the match is weak. Expanded clones are given a class, and other clones once, few, many or no size at all.

NA	NA	TRBV7-3	TRBJ2-3	CASSLGGIRADTQYF	TGTGCCAGCAGCTTAGGCGGGATTAGGGCAGATACGCAGTATTTT
few	NA	TRBV6-5	TRBJ1-5	CASKTLEGTQHF	TGTGCCAGCAAGACCCTGGAGGGGACCCAGCATTTT
few	NA	TRBV23-1	TRBJ1-1	CASKSKPTHGQTAQWTGVEF	TGCGCCAGCAAATCCAAACCGACACACGGTCAGACCGCCCAGTGGACGGGGGTCGAATTT
few	NA	TRBV5-1	TRBJ2-2	CASSLAETNTGELFF	TGCGCCAGCAGCTTGGCAGAAACGAACACCGGGGAGCTGTTTTTT
NA	TRBD1	TRBV6-6	TRBJ2-2	CASSSGQTFGELFF	TGTGCCAGCAGCTCGGGACAGACCTTCGGGGAGCTGTTTTTT
NA	TRBD1	TRBV5-4	TRBJ1-5	CASSRQGANQPQHF	TGTGCCAGCAGCCGACAGGGTGCAAATCAGCCCCAGCATTTT
NA	TRBD1	TRBV5-6	TRBJ1-2	CASSGDSRLVGYTF	TGTGCCAGCAGCGGGGACAGCCGGCTTGTTGGCTACACCTTC
few	NA	TRBV19	TRBJ2-1	CASSDGNEQFF	TGTGCCAGTAGTGACGGGAATGAGCAGTTCTTC
few	NA	TRBV9	TRBJ1-1	CASSVREMNTEAFF	TGTGCCAGCAGCGTAAGAGAGATGAACACTGAAGCTTTCTTT
few	NA	TRBV7-2	TRBJ2-1	CASSLVGMGHEQFF	TGTGCCAGCAGCTTAGTGGGCATGGGGCATGAGCAGTTCTTC
few	TRBD1	TRBV6-5	TRBJ2-7	CASTPGQGNYEQYF	TGTGCCAGCACACCGGGACAGGGGAATTACGAGCAGTACTTC
NA	NA	TRBV5-1	TRBJ1-1	CASSVTGVNTEAFF	TGCGCCAGCAGCGTAACAGGAGTGAACACTGAAGCTTTCTTT
NA	TRBD1	TRBV15	TRBJ1-1	CATSRGGTGSTEAFF	TGTGCCACCAGCAGAGGGGGGACAGGGTCCACTGAAGCTTTCTTT
NA	NA	TRBV28	TRBJ1-4	CASSLTGVREKLFF	TGTGCCAGCAGTCTGACAGGAGTTCGCGAAAAACTGTTTTTT
NA	TRBD1	TRBV7-2	TRBJ2-5	CASSPDRGRETQYF	TGTGCCAGCAGCCCAGACAGGGGTCGGGAGACCCAGTACTTC
few	TRBD1	TRBV6-1	TRBJ1-2	CASSEVGQGAYYGYTF	TGTGCCAGCAGTGAGGTTGGACAGGGGGCCTACTATGGCTACACCTTC
few	TRBD1	TRBV11-1	TRBJ2-7	CASSLVQGYEQYF	TGTGCCAGCAGCTTAGTACAGGGGTACGAGCAGTACTTC
NA	TRBD2	TRBV18	TRBJ2-1	CASSPGTTDNEQFF	TGTGCCAGCTCACCAGGGACTACCGACAATGAGCAGTTCTTC